This T cell receptor (beta chain) is from a study of PD-L1 blockade in urothelial cancer. Overall study: Male sex and bladder-origin urothelial cancer characterized about 85% of the 29 patients. Each blood sample yielded a median of about 130,000 T cells. Once treatment had started, blood was analyzed at 3 weeks (second dose) and again at 6 weeks.

In each PCR, synthetic TCR analog templates were spiked in. Sequenced by immunoSEQ multiplex PCR; TCRdb stores in-frame clones only, minus some. The sample yields 35,000 to 40,000 clones, over 75% seen once. This clone was observed once. Germline CDR1 SGHTS, CDR2 YDEGEE. V was clipped by 4 bases and J by 1 base, with 25 bases between them. The CDR3 spans 19 residues. The material was PBMCs, obtained around atezolizumab (anti-PD-L1) treatment. The rearrangement uses TRBV5-8 and TRBJ2-3; D is possibly TRBD2 (6 bases). The TCR originated in a man between 60 and 75 years old with urothelial cancer. DNA for the CDR3: TGTGCCAGCAGCCCCGGGTCGCGCGGGGCAGTGTGGGGCACAGATACGCAGTATTTT. Protein product: CASSPGSRGAVWGTDTQYF. Full variable domain (rest looked up from reference TRBV5-8 and TRBJ2-3): EAGVTQSPTHLIKTRGQQATLRCSPISGHTSVYWYQQALGLGLQFLLWYDEGEERNRGNFPPRFSGRQFPNYSSELNVNALELEDSALYLCASSPGSRGAVWGTDTQYFGPGTRLTVL.